The clone carrying this TCR beta chain was seen repeatedly, ten times or more. Its antigen is as yet unknown. This specimen belongs to a study of T-cell memory formation after mild COVID-19. Study observations and caveats: Clones shrinking between day 15 and 85 showed a balanced CD4/CD8 split, and those that grew later tilted toward CD4+. CD4+ contracting clones were mainly CM and EM; CD8+ ones, EMRA. The authors did not confirm SARS-CoV-2 specificity of second-wave clones peaking day 37.

Germline CDR1 reads SGHKS; CDR2 reads YYEKEE (reference sequence). J lost 4 bases, V lost 3 bases, and 13 bases had no gene match. CDR3 length equals 17 residues. 5'RACE primed at constant segments yielded TCR alpha and TCR beta cDNA libraries bearing sample barcodes and UMIs. TCRdb used MiXCR to reprocess the 5' RACE reads, holding one entry per CDR3 protein. The table includes 250,000 to 350,000 distinct CDR3 sequences, approximately 19% detected once. V is TRBV5-5 and J is TRBJ2-5, with 9 bases matching TRBD1. Material: PBMCs or a T cell subset sorted from them (not recorded which). This clonotype was obtained from a man younger than 30 who had mild COVID-19 (a few samples of this study predate the infection). Cell type and time point are not known. The CDR3 nucleotides read TGTGCCAGCAGCTCGCAACCGGGACAGGGAATTGGAGAGACCCAGTACTTC. Translation gives CASSSQPGQGIGETQYF.